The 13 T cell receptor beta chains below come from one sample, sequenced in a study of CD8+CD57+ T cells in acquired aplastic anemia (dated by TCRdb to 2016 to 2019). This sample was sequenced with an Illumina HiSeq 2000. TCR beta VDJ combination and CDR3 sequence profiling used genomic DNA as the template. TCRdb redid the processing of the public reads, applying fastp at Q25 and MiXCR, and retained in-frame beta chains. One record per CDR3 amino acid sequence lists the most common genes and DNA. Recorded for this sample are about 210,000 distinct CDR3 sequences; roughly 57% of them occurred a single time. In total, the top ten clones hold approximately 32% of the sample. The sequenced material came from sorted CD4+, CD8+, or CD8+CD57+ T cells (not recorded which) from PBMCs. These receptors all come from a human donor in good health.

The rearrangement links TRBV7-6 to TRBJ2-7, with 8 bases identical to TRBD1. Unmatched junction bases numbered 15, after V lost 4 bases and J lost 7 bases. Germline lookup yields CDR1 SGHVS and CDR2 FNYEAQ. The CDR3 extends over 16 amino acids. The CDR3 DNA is TGTGCCAGCAGCTCCCCCGCCGCGACAGGGGAATGGGAGCAGTACTTC. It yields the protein CASSSPAATGEWEQYF.

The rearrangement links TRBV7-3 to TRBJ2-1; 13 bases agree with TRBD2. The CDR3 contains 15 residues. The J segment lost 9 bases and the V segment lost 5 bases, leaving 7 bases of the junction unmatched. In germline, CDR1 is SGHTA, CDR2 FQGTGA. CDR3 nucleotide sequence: TGTGCCAGCAGCATTACTAGCGGGAGGGCCCTTGAGCAGTTCTTC. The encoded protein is CASSITSGRALEQFF.

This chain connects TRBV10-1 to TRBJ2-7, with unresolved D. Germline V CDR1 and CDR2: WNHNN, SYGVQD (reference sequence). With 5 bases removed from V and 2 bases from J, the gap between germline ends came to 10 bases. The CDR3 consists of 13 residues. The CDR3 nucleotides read TGCGCCAGCAGTTCGACAACGACCTACGAGCAGTACTTC. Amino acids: CASSSTTTYEQYF.

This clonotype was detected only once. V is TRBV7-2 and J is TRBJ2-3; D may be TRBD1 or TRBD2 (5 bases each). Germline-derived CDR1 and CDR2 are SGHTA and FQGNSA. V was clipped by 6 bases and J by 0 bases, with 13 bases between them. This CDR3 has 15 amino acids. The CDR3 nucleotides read TGTGCCAGCAGAGACCAACGGGGCAGCACAGATACGCAGTATTTT. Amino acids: CASRDQRGSTDTQYF.

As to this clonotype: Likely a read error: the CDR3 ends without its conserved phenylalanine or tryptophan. Here the CDR3 reads CASRGQGGGYTL. The DNA of the CDR3 is TGTGCCAGCAGAGGACAGGGTGGTGGCTACACCCTC. The chain couples TRBV6-5 to TRBJ1-2, with 8 bases fitting TRBD1. Germline V gives CDR1 MNHEY, CDR2 SVGAGI. This CDR3 region has 12 residues. V was pared by 6 bases and J by 7 bases, with 4 bases of the junction left unmatched.

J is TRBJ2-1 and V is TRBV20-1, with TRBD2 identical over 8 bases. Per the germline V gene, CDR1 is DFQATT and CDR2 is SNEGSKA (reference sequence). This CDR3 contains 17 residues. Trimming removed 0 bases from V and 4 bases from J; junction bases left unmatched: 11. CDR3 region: CSARDRPGGGPYNEQFF. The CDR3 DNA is TGCAGTGCTAGAGATCGGCCGGGGGGGGGGCCGTACAATGAGCAGTTCTTC.

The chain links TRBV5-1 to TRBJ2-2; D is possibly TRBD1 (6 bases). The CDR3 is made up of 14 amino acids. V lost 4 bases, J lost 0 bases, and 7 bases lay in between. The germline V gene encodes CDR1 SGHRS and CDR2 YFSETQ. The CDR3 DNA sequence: TGCGCCAGCAGCCAGGGGACGAACACCGGGGAGCTGTTTTTT. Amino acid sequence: CASSQGTNTGELFF.

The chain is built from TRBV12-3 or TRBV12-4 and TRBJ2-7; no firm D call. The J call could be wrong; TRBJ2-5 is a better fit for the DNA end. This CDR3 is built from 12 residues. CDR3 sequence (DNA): TGTGCCAGCAGTTTTGGTTCAGAGACCCAGTACTTC. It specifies CASSFGSETQYF.

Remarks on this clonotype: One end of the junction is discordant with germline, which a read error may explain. CDR3 amino acids: CASSEIQGDGNTIYF. The CDR3 region has the DNA TGTGCCAGCAGTGAAATACAGGGAGATGGAAACACCATATATTTT. The chain uses TRBV24-1 and TRBJ1-3; TRBD1 might be the D (6 bases). Per the germline V gene, CDR1 is KGHDR and CDR2 is SFDVKD. The CDR3 sequence is 15 residues long.

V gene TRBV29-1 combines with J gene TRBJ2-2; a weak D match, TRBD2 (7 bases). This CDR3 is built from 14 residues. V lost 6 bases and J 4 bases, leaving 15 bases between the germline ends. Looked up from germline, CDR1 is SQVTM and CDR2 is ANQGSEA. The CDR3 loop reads CSVDAGASTGELFF. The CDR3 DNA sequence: TGCAGCGTGGACGCGGGGGCATCCACCGGGGAGCTGTTTTTT.

CDR3 nucleotide sequence: TGTGCCAGCAGTCCCCCGGTGGACGGAGTTCGTTCAGATACGCAGTATTTT. It specifies CASSPPVDGVRSDTQYF. The chain carries TRBV27 and TRBJ2-3; no firm D call. Germline CDR1 is MNHEY and CDR2 is SMNVEV (reference sequence). The CDR3 has 17 amino acids. V was pared by 5 bases and J by 4 bases, with 22 bases between.

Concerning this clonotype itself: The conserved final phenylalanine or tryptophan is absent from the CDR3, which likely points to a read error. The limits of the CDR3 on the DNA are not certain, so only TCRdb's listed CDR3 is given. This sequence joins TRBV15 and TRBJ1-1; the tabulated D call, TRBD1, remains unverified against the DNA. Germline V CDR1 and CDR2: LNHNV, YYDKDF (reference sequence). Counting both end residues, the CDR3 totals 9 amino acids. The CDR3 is CATSVGRGG.

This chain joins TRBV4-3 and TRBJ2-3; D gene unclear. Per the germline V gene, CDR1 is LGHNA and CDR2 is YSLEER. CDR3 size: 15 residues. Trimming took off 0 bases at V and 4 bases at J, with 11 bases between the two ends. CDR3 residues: CASSQDPGLADTQYF. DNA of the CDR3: TGCGCCAGCAGCCAAGATCCTGGGTTGGCAGATACGCAGTATTTT.